The 2 T cell receptor beta chains below come from one sample, sequenced in a study of regulatory T cells in long-lasting Graves disease. Time point denoted: persistent/refractory GD, antithyroid drugs over 5 years with positive TRAb. With RNA extracted from PBMCs as input, the TCR library was made. Combining iRepertoire HTBI primers with Arm-PCR of CDR3 regions, the authors built TCR beta libraries. Each CDR3 protein is one row after TCRdb ran MiXCR on the multiplex PCR reads. The data show 350,000 to 450,000 distinct CDR3 sequences, with 20% to 25% seen just once and more than 13% held by the top ten. The specimen was peripheral blood mononuclear cells (PBMCs), collected when the disease was refractory, from a patient treated with antithyroid drugs. These receptors came from a female donor with Graves disease.

This clonotype appeared many times. The V call is TRBV28, the J call TRBJ2-7; 9 bases align to TRBD2. The junction had 6 bases not matched to a gene; V was cut back by 7 bases and J by 2 bases. The CDR3 runs 14 residues. Germline CDR1 and CDR2: MDHEN and SYDVKM. CDR3 in DNA: TGTGCCAGCATCAAGCGGGAGGATCCCTACGAGCAGTACTTC. Protein product: CASIKREDPYEQYF. The full variable domain, in which reference TRBV28 and TRBJ2-7 provide the parts outside the CDR3, is DVKVTQSSRYLVKRTGEKVFLECVQDMDHENMFWYRQDPGLGLRLIYFSYDVKMKEKGDIPEGYSVSREKKERFSLILESASTNQTSMYLCASIKREDPYEQYFGPGTRLTVT.

The CDR3 here is CATSSSGTYEQYF. CDR3 nucleotides: TGTGCCACCAGCAGTTCCGGGACCTACGAGCAGTACTTC. The chain uses TRBV15 and TRBJ2-7, with a tentative D call TRBD2 (5 bases). Germline CDR1 and CDR2: LNHNV and YYDKDF (reference sequence). Trimming pared 3 bases from V and 2 bases from J, leaving 8 bases between. This CDR3 has 13 residues.